Below, 4 T cell receptor beta chains from the same sample are listed, as sequenced in a study of beta chain features in type 1 diabetes. What was sequenced were expressed TCRB transcripts, since all of the isolated RNA had been reverse transcribed. Using immunoSEQ multiplex PCR, the repertoire was profiled, and TCRdb retains in-frame clones only, with some absent. The profile covers about 320,000 clones, with 12% to 15% appearing a single time and 6.7% taken by the ten largest. Specimen: central memory CD4+ T cells from blood. The receptors come from a man aged 30 to 45 in good health.

The chain uses TRBV11-3 and TRBJ2-1, with D unresolved. Trimming shortened V by 1 base and J by 5 bases, and 24 bases separated the two germline ends. The CDR3 has 19 residues. CDR1 SGHNT and CDR2 YENEEA come from the germline V gene. For the CDR3, the DNA is TGTGCCAGCAGCTTAGCGGGTGGCGTCGCGTTTTTGGCGCACAATGAGCAGTTCTTC. Amino acids: CASSLAGGVAFLAHNEQFF. The variable domain in full, completed from reference TRBV11-3 and TRBJ2-1, reads EAGVVQSPRYKIIEKKQPVAFWCNPISGHNTLYWYLQNLGQGPELLIRYENEEAVDDSQLPKDRFSAERLKGVDSTLKIQPAELGDSAVYLCASSLAGGVAFLAHNEQFFGPGTRLTVL.

This clone was detected only a few times. The sample carries other DNA sequences with the same CDR3. The CDR3 region is CASSPRGQPQHF. The CDR3 nucleotides read TGTGCCAGCTCACCACGAGGTCAGCCCCAGCATTTT. The chain uses TRBV18 and TRBJ1-5; D is uncertain. Germline lookup yields CDR1 KGHSH and CDR2 LQKENI. The CDR3 runs to 12 residues. Trimming stripped 1 base from V and 6 bases from J, with 4 bases between.

A few counts support this clone. The V call is TRBV4-1, the J call TRBJ2-5; no clear D gene. Germline values: CDR1 MGHRA, CDR2 YSYEKL. With 0 bases removed from V and 0 bases from J, the gap between germline ends came to 14 bases. This CDR3 has 17 amino acids. CDR3 sequence: CASSQDLGKRYQETQYF. The CDR3 region has the DNA TGCGCCAGCAGCCAAGACCTAGGGAAGAGGTACCAAGAGACCCAGTACTTC.

This clone was seen a handful of times. V gene TRBV19 combines with J gene TRBJ1-2; possible D gene TRBD1, 6 bases. V was pared by 7 bases and J by 2 bases, with 17 bases between. CDR3 length: 15 amino acids. Looked up from germline, CDR1 is LNHDA and CDR2 is SQIVND (reference sequence). CDR3 loop: CASNRPGTRNYGYTF. The CDR3 bases are TGTGCCAGTAATCGTCCCGGGACAAGGAACTATGGCTACACCTTC.